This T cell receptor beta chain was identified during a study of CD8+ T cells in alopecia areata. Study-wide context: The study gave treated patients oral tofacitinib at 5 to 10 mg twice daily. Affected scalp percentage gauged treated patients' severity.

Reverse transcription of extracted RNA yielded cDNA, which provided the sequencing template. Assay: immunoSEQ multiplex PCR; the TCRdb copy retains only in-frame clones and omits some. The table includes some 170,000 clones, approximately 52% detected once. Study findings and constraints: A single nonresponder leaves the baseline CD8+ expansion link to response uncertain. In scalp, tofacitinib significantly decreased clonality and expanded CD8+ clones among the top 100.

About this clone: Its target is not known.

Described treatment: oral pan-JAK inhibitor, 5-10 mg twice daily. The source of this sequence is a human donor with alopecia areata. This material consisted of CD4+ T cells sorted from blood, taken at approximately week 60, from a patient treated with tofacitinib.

The CDR3 bases are TGTGCCAGCAGCGAGGGGGCATATAGCAATCAGCCCCAGCATTTT. Translation gives CASSEGAYSNQPQHF. The rearrangement uses TRBV4-2 and TRBJ1-5, with 7 positions matching TRBD1. Germline V CDR1 and CDR2: LGHNA, YNFKEQ. The CDR3 is 15 amino acids. V lost 5 bases and J lost 0; bases outside the gene matches: 4.